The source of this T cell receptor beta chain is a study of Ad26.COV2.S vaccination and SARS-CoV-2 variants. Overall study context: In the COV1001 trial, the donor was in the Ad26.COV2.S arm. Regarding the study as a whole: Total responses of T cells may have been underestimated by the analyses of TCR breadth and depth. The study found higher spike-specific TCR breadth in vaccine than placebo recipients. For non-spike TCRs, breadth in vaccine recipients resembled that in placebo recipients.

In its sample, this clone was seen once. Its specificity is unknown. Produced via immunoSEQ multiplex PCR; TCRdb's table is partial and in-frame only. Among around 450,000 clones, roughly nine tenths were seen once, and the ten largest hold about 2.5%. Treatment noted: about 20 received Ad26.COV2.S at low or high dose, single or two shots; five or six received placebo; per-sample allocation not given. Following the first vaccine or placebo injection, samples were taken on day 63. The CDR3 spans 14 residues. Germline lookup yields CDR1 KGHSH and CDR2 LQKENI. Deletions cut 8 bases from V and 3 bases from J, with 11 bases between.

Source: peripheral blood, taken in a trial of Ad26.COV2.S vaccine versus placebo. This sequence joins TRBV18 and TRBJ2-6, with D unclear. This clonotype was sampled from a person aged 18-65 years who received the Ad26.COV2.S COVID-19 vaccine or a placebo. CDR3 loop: CASLGSFGANVLTF. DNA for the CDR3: TGTGCCAGCCTCGGAAGCTTTGGGGCCAACGTCCTGACTTTC.